One sample yielded the 29 T cell receptor beta chains listed below, sequenced in a study of blood T cell repertoires in COVID-19. Sequencing was performed with immunoSEQ multiplex PCR; in TCRdb, only in-frame clones are kept and a portion is missing. Among about 270,000 clones, more than 80% were seen once, and the ten largest hold 4.1%. The sample comprised PBMCs or T cells enriched from blood (not recorded which). These TCRs come from a woman aged 25 to 39 with acute COVID-19.

The chain employs TRBV24-1 and TRBJ2-1, with D maybe TRBD2 (6 bases). Deletions cut 2 bases from V and 5 bases from J, with 15 bases between. CDR1 and CDR2 from the germline V gene are KGHDR and SFDVKD. There are 16 residues in the CDR3. The CDR3 sequence is CATSDSSGRRDNEQFF. DNA of the CDR3: TGTGCCACCAGTGATTCGAGTGGGAGGCGGGACAATGAGCAGTTCTTC.

V usage is TRBV10-3 and J usage is TRBJ2-3; 11 bases are a match to TRBD2. Germline assignment: CDR1 ENHRY and CDR2 SYGVKD. The CDR3 consists of 15 residues. V was clipped by 3 bases and J by 6 bases; unmatched bases: 5. CDR3 protein: CAISEVAGGTDTQYF. CDR3 coding DNA: TGTGCCATCAGTGAAGTAGCGGGAGGGACCGATACGCAGTATTTT.

This clone was counted a single time. V gene TRBV11-2 combines with J gene TRBJ2-2; D unresolved. CDR3 length equals 12 residues. CDR1 is SGHAT, CDR2 FQNNGV, per germline. The V and J ends lost 5 bases and 5 bases respectively, with 6 bases between them. As DNA, the CDR3 is TGTGCCAGCAGCCCCAGTACCGGGGAGCTGTTTTTT. This gives the protein CASSPSTGELFF.

The chain has TRBV3-1 (or the pseudogene TRBV3-2) and TRBJ2-3; D is undetermined. Germline CDR1 reads LGHDT; CDR2 reads YNNKEL (reference sequence). The CDR3 is 16 amino acids. Trimming left V 1 base short and J 1 base short, with 12 bases between. Here the CDR3 DNA reads TGTGCCAGCAGCCAAGCAAACCGGGTGGGCACAGATACGCAGTATTTT. Protein product: CASSQANRVGTDTQYF.

J is TRBJ2-1 and V is TRBV10-1; TRBD1 might be the D (6 bases). The germline gives CDR1 WNHNN, CDR2 SYGVQD (reference sequence). The CDR3 is 14 residues long. Trimming took 10 bases from V and 0 from J, leaving 13 bases between them. The CDR3 reads CAIQDSSSYNEQFF. In DNA form, the CDR3 reads TGCGCCATCCAGGACAGTAGCTCCTACAATGAGCAGTTCTTC.

The V gene is TRBV18, the J gene TRBJ2-2; tentatively, D is TRBD1 (5 bases). This CDR3 has 17 amino acids. Trimming removed 1 base at V and 0 bases at J, with 12 bases between. Germline values: CDR1 KGHSH, CDR2 LQKENI. Written as DNA, the CDR3 is TGTGCCAGCTCACCACTTGGGGCAGGGACGAACACCGGGGAGCTGTTTTTT. It yields the protein CASSPLGAGTNTGELFF.

The V and J genes are TRBV11-2 and TRBJ2-7; 11 nucleotides agree with TRBD2. V lost 5 bases and J lost 3; bases outside the gene matches: 12. The germline CDR1 and CDR2 sequences are SGHAT and FQNNGV. This CDR3 has 17 amino acids. Written as DNA, the CDR3 is TGTGCCAGCAGCGGTGGGACTAGCGGCCCGCCGGTCTACGAGCAGTACTTC. It translates to CASSGGTSGPPVYEQYF.

The chain couples TRBV28 to TRBJ2-1, with TRBD2 matching 9 bases. The CDR3 contains 15 residues. Germline V gives CDR1 MDHEN, CDR2 SYDVKM. Trimming at V came to 5 bases and at J to 5 bases, leaving 7 bases not matched to a gene. CDR3 loop: CASSGAGGVDNEQFF. The CDR3 nucleotides are TGTGCCAGCAGTGGGGCGGGAGGGGTTGACAATGAGCAGTTCTTC.

The chain uses TRBV7-2 and TRBJ1-2; D is uncertain. Germline V gene sequence: CDR1 SGHTA, CDR2 FQGNSA. The CDR3 consists of 12 residues. The V and J ends lost 5 bases and 6 bases respectively, with 10 bases between them. The CDR3 coding sequence is TGTGCCAGCAGCAGTATCACAGATGGCTACACCTTC. The encoded protein is CASSSITDGYTF.

This clone was recorded once. The chain combines TRBV11-2 with TRBJ1-3; maybe TRBD1 (6 bases). This CDR3 is built from 16 residues. The V gene lost 2 bases and the J gene lost 0 bases, with 11 bases spanning the gap. The germline gives CDR1 SGHAT, CDR2 FQNNGV. CDR3 loop: CASSLWDTISGNTIYF. The CDR3 region has the DNA TGTGCCAGCAGCTTATGGGACACCATCTCTGGAAACACCATATATTTT.

V is TRBV15 and J is TRBJ1-5; D gene ambiguous. CDR3 length: 13 residues. The germline V gene has CDR1 LNHNV and CDR2 YYDKDF (reference sequence). Trimming removed 1 base at V and 8 bases at J, with 9 bases between. CDR3: CATSRGALEPQHF. CDR3 DNA: TGTGCCACCAGCAGAGGGGCCCTGGAGCCCCAGCATTTT.

The chain combines TRBV12-3 or TRBV12-4 with TRBJ2-7; D may be TRBD1 (5 bases). The CDR3 spans 13 residues. V lost 1 base, J lost 6 bases, and 10 bases lay in between. The CDR3, as DNA: TGTGCCAGCAGTTTAGTTCAGGGCGGCGAGCAGTACTTC. Its translation: CASSLVQGGEQYF.

This chain joins TRBV19 and TRBJ1-2, with 7 bases aligning to TRBD1. From germline, CDR1 is LNHDA and CDR2 SQIVND (reference sequence). This CDR3 comprises 15 residues. V trimming: 1 base; J trimming: 5 bases; junction bases outside the gene matches: 7. The CDR3 is CASSIGTGLTYGYTF. In DNA, the CDR3 is TGTGCCAGTAGTATAGGGACAGGTTTAACGTATGGCTACACCTTC.

The chain carries TRBV10-3 and TRBJ2-2; 16 nucleotides line up with TRBD2. The trim removed 3 bases at V and 4 bases at J, leaving 5 bases unmatched. From germline, CDR1 is ENHRY and CDR2 SYGVKD. CDR3 length equals 18 residues. CDR3 region: CAISETGTSGRGTGELFF. DNA for the CDR3: TGTGCCATCAGTGAAACGGGGACTAGCGGGAGGGGCACCGGGGAGCTGTTTTTT.

The chain couples TRBV4-1 to TRBJ2-7, with a tentative D call TRBD1 (7 bases). V lost 3 bases and J 3 bases, leaving 21 bases between the germline ends. CDR3 length: 17 amino acids. Germline-derived CDR1 and CDR2 are MGHRA and YSYEKL. The CDR3 DNA reads as TGCGCCAGCAGCCATTCCCTCCAGACCAGGGGGGTCTACGAGCAGTACTTC. Its translation is CASSHSLQTRGVYEQYF.

The sample holds a few counts of this clone. The chain links TRBV6-4 to TRBJ2-1; 11 nucleotides match TRBD2. Looked up from germline, CDR1 is MRHNA and CDR2 is SNTAGT. V shed 5 bases and J 6 bases; nucleotides not matched to a gene: 6. The CDR3 totals 15 residues. CDR3 nucleotides: TGTGCCAGCAGTTTCGAGACTAGCGGGACCAATGAGCAGTTCTTC. This translates into CASSFETSGTNEQFF.

This chain's CDR3 is CAPSGTSEAGELFF. The CDR3 DNA reads TGTGCCCCCTCCGGGACTAGCGAGGCCGGGGAGCTGTTTTTT. The genes are TRBV7-9 and TRBJ2-2; 10 nucleotides match TRBD2. The V segment lost 11 bases and the J segment 6 bases; nucleotides outside the gene matches: 9. The CDR3 consists of 14 residues. The germline V gene encodes CDR1 SEHNR and CDR2 FQNEAQ (reference sequence).

This clone was detected once. The chain uses TRBV30 and TRBJ2-7, with D possibly matching TRBD2 (5 bases). V gave up 0 bases and J gave up 0 bases, with 18 bases separating them. Germline CDR1 GTSNPN, CDR2 SVGIG (reference sequence). The CDR3 has 17 amino acids. The CDR3 reads CAWSVVTGGFSSYEQYF. CDR3 nucleotides: TGTGCCTGGAGTGTAGTTACTGGAGGTTTCAGCTCCTACGAGCAGTACTTC.

V and J are TRBV11-2 and TRBJ2-7; 8 positions match TRBD2. Trimming removed 5 bases from V and 0 bases from J; junction bases left unmatched: 9. The CDR3 totals 16 residues. Germline V lookup: CDR1 SGHAT, CDR2 FQNNGV. Here the CDR3 DNA reads TGTGCCAGCAGCCGACCGGGCGGGGGGCTCTCCTACGAGCAGTACTTC. Translated, it gives CASSRPGGGLSYEQYF. The full variable domain, its missing parts supplied by reference TRBV11-2 and TRBJ2-7, is EAGVAQSPRYKIIEKRQSVAFWCNPISGHATLYWYQQILGQGPKLLIQFQNNGVVDDSQLPKDRFSAERLKGVDSTLKIQPAKLEDSAVYLCASSRPGGGLSYEQYFGPGTRLTVT.

The rearrangement links TRBV7-9 to TRBJ2-7, with D maybe TRBD2 (6 bases). The germline V gene encodes CDR1 SEHNR and CDR2 FQNEAQ (reference sequence). This CDR3 is built from 15 residues. V lost 1 base to trimming and J lost 1 base, with 11 bases between them. The CDR3 protein is CASSLVAEGSYEQYF. The CDR3 DNA follows: TGTGCCAGCAGCTTAGTTGCGGAGGGATCCTACGAGCAGTACTTC.

Note on this clone: The sample has other DNA sequences that encode this CDR3 too. J is TRBJ2-1 and V is TRBV6-5; 10 nucleotides agree with TRBD1. The CDR3 is 15 amino acids. Germline lookup yields CDR1 MNHEY and CDR2 SVGAGI. Trimming cost V 4 bases and J 4 bases; bases outside gene matches: 4. The DNA for the CDR3 is TGTGCCAGCAGTTCTCCGGGACAGGGGTACAATGAGCAGTTCTTC. It codes for CASSSPGQGYNEQFF.

The chain combines TRBV19 with TRBJ2-1, with 9 nucleotides matching TRBD2. V shed 4 bases and J 7 bases; nucleotides not matched to a gene: 11. Germline V CDR1 and CDR2: LNHDA, SQIVND (reference sequence). The CDR3 consists of 16 residues. The CDR3 spells CASSRDPSGIWNEQFF. As DNA, the CDR3 is TGTGCCAGTAGTAGAGACCCTAGCGGGATCTGGAATGAGCAGTTCTTC. Looking up the rest from reference TRBV19 and TRBJ2-1 gives the full variable domain: DGGITQSPKYLFRKEGQNVTLSCEQNLNHDAMYWYRQDPGQGLRLIYYSQIVNDFQKGDIAEGYSVSREKKESFPLTVTSAQKNPTAFYLCASSRDPSGIWNEQFFGPGTRLTVL.

This clone was observed a single time. The chain links TRBV7-6 to TRBJ1-2, with a possible D match to TRBD1 (6 bases). CDR1 and CDR2 (germline): SGHVS, FNYEAQ. The V gene lost 1 base and the J gene lost 8 bases, with 14 bases spanning the gap. The CDR3 has 14 residues. The CDR3, as DNA: TGTGCCAGCAGCTTAGACGGCAGGGGTGGGGGCTACACCTTC. Its protein product is CASSLDGRGGGYTF.

The chain carries TRBV19 and TRBJ2-2; 9 bases agree with TRBD2. With V trimmed by 4 bases and J by 1 base, 7 bases remained unmatched. There are 17 residues in the CDR3. Germline-derived CDR1 and CDR2 are LNHDA and SQIVND (reference sequence). The CDR3 DNA is TGTGCCAGTAGTACCTTCCTTAGCGGGGGGAACACCGGGGAGCTGTTTTTT. Protein sequence: CASSTFLSGGNTGELFF. The entire variable domain, with the rest obtained from reference TRBV19 and TRBJ2-2, is as follows: DGGITQSPKYLFRKEGQNVTLSCEQNLNHDAMYWYRQDPGQGLRLIYYSQIVNDFQKGDIAEGYSVSREKKESFPLTVTSAQKNPTAFYLCASSTFLSGGNTGELFFGEGSRLTVL.

This chain joins TRBV5-1 and TRBJ2-7; D unresolved. Germline-derived CDR1 and CDR2 are SGHRS and YFSETQ. V was trimmed by 0 bases and J by 0 bases, leaving 10 bases between them. The CDR3 sequence is 15 residues long. This CDR3 is CASSLEALSSYEQYF. CDR3 bases: TGCGCCAGCAGCTTGGAAGCGCTAAGCTCCTACGAGCAGTACTTC.

The chain combines TRBV7-2 with TRBJ1-1; D ambiguous. This CDR3 is 14 amino acids long. CDR1 is SGHTA and CDR2 is FQGNSA in the germline V gene. The germline V and J ends were trimmed by 5 bases and 5 bases, with 15 bases remaining between them. As DNA, the CDR3 is TGTGCCAGCAGCCTACAAAGCGGGGTGACTGAAGCTTTCTTT. The encoded protein is CASSLQSGVTEAFF. Based on the CDR3 plus reference TRBV7-2 and TRBJ1-1, the full variable domain is GAGVSQSPSNKVTEKGKDVELRCDPISGHTALYWYRQSLGQGLEFLIYFQGNSAPDKSGLPSDRFSAERTGGSVSTLTIQRTQQEDSAVYLCASSLQSGVTEAFFGQGTRLTVV.

This rearrangement joins TRBV10-3 to TRBJ2-7; perhaps TRBD1 as D (5 bases). The CDR3 loop spans 15 amino acids. V gave up 0 bases and J gave up 1 base, with 10 bases separating them. Germline loops: CDR1 ENHRY, CDR2 SYGVKD. The CDR3, as DNA: TGTGCCATCAGTGAGTCGAATCAGGGTTCCTACGAGCAGTACTTC. Translation: CAISESNQGSYEQYF.

The CDR3 here is CASRPTGSNYGYTF. The CDR3 nucleotides read TGTGCCAGTAGACCCACAGGATCTAACTATGGCTACACCTTC. The V gene is TRBV19, the J gene TRBJ1-2; TRBD1 is a possible D gene (5 bases). Per germline, CDR1 LNHDA and CDR2 SQIVND (reference sequence). This CDR3 is built from 14 residues. The V gene lost 6 bases and the J gene lost 0 bases, with 11 bases spanning the gap.

The rearrangement joins TRBV7-9 to TRBJ2-3; 7 bases map to TRBD2. V shed 5 bases, J shed 6 bases, and the junction held 2 bases outside the gene matches. The CDR3 runs to 12 residues. Germline V gene sequence: CDR1 SEHNR, CDR2 FQNEAQ (reference sequence). The CDR3 spells CASSISGDTQYF. The CDR3, as DNA: TGTGCCAGCAGCATTAGCGGGGATACGCAGTATTTT.